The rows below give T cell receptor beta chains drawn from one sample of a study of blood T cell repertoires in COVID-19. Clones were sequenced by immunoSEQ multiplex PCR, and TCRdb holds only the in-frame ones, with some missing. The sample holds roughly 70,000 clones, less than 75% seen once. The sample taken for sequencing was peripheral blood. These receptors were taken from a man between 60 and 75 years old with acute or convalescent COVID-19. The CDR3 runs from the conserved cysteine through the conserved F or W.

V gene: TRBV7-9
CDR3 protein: CASSPLGGFSGNTIYF

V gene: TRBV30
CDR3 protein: CAWTSQRGRTDTQYF

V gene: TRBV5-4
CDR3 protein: CASSPRGFNTEAFF

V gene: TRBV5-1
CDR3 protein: CASSVTSGGKPDTQYF

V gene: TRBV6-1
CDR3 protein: CASSEGQNTDTQYF

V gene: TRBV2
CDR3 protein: CASRREETQYF

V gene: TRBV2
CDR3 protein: CASIQIDPGGGYTF

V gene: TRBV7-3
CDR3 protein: CASSLTSGTGASGANVLTF

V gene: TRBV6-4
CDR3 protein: CASRVGPGSPLHF

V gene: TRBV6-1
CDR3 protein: CASSDHRGLGNTIYF

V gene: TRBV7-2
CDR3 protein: CASSLRGSLFF

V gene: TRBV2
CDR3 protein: CASTLQGRGYTF

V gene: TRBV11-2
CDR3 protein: CASSLSFKTSGEGDTQYF

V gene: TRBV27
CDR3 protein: CASPTVSLGKLFF

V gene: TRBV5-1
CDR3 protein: CASSRGGAGDNEQFF

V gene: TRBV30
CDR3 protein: CAWSVTGGASEAFF

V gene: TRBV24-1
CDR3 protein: CATSDFEAGEQFF

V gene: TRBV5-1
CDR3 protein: CASSLGQTNTEAFF

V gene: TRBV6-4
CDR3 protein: CASSMRHQETQYF

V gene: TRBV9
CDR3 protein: CASSEKPGQPVTDTQYF

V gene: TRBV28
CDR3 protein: CASSFVDRAAYGYTF

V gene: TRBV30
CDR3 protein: CAWSAYSGTVSNQPQHF

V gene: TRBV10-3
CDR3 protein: CAISGTGVTSNYGYTF

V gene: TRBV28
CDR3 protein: CASSPGLARDEQYF

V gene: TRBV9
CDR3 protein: CASSPRDGSSYEQYF

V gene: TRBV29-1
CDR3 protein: CSARGGRPEAFF

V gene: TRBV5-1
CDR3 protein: CASSLVPLAEYNEQFF

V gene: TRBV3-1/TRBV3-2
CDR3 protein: CASSQDATTDTQYF

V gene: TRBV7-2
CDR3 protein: CATSSGGPQDTQYF

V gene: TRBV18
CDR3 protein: CASSQDSMNTEAFF

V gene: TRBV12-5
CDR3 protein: CASGLVLGGDSTDTQYF

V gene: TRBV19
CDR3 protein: CASTGTGLTDTQYF

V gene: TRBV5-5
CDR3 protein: CASSLAGYQESYEQYF

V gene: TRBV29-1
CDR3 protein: CSIRTGSAEAFF

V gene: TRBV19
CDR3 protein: CASTPAGGNTDTQYF

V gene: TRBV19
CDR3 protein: CASSMGKGTSYEQYF

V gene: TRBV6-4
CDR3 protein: CASSDTVNTGELFF

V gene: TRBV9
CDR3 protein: CASNGQGMTGELFF

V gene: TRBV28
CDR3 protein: CASSPPTGQRNEKLFF

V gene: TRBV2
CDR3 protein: CASSVDRGVEKLFF

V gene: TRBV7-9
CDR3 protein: CASSPMGQGDSGNTIYF

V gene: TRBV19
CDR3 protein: CASSLQEGSPLHF

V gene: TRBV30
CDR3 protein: CAWSVRGAGTSTDTQYF

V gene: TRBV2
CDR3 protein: CASSEDYSEQYF

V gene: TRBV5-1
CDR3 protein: CASSPEGGWKLFF

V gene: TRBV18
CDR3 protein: CASSPRGAGELFF

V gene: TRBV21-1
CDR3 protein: CASVLGTRHYEQYF

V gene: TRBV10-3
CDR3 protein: CAISDRDRGDNEQFF